The 25 T cell receptor beta chains listed next were all sequenced from one sample in a study of T cell responses to AZD1222 COVID-19 vaccine (dated by TCRdb to about 2021). The time point label for this specimen denotes: baseline before first vaccination. Library generation was performed with the immunoSEQ multiplex PCR assay. TCRdb's version of the immuneACCESS table is confined to in-frame rearrangements and falls short of the full clone set. An unresolved V gene accounts for under half of the shortfall where checked; the remainder is of unknown origin. Here the sample has fewer than 120,000 clones; 87% occur a single time. The ten largest clones capture under 3.5% of the sample. The material sequenced was peripheral blood, taken on day 0 of AZD1222 vaccination. The receptors stem from an adult in good health.

V gene TRBV6-5 combines with J gene TRBJ2-5; 10 nucleotides match TRBD2. From germline, CDR1 is MNHEY and CDR2 SVGAGI. J lost 5 bases, V lost 6 bases, and 3 bases had no gene match. The CDR3 totals 13 residues. Here the CDR3 DNA reads TGTGCCAGCAGGACTAGCGGGCCCGAGACCCAGTACTTC. Amino acid sequence: CASRTSGPETQYF.

CDR3 protein: CASSYYGTHEGFYEQYF. The CDR3, as DNA: TGCGCCAGCAGCTATTACGGGACTCACGAGGGGTTCTACGAGCAGTACTTC. The V gene is TRBV5-1, the J gene TRBJ2-7, with D perhaps TRBD2 (6 bases). V shed 3 bases and J shed 3 bases, with 22 bases lying between them. This CDR3 contains 17 residues. Germline V gene data show CDR1 as SGHRS and CDR2 as YFSETQ. Variable domain in full (rest from reference TRBV5-1 and TRBJ2-7): KAGVTQTPRYLIKTRGQQVTLSCSPISGHRSVSWYQQTPGQGLQFLFEYFSETQRNKGNFPGRFSGRQFSNSRSEMNVSTLELGDSALYLCASSYYGTHEGFYEQYFGPGTRLTVT.

The V gene is TRBV7-3, the J gene TRBJ2-1; the match to TRBD2 covers 8 bases. This CDR3 contains 19 residues. Germline CDR1 and CDR2: SGHTA and FQGTGA. With V trimmed by 2 bases and J by 10 bases, 22 bases remained unmatched. The DNA of the CDR3 is TGTGCCAGCAGCTTACAGCTGAGCGGGAGACTAACCCCACAAGACGAGCAGTTCTTC. It translates to CASSLQLSGRLTPQDEQFF.

Only one count was recorded for this clone. The chain employs TRBV28 and TRBJ2-3; weak D call: TRBD2 (6 bases). The CDR3 consists of 16 residues. The V and J ends lost 6 bases and 1 base respectively, with 17 bases between them. Germline loops: CDR1 MDHEN, CDR2 SYDVKM. DNA of the CDR3: TGTGCCAGCAGATCCGCTGGAGGGGCCCGCACAGATACGCAGTATTTT. It codes for CASRSAGGARTDTQYF.

This chain connects TRBV6-5 to TRBJ1-2; D is uncertain. CDR3 length: 13 residues. The germline V and J ends were trimmed by 6 bases and 5 bases, with 13 bases remaining between them. Germline lookup yields CDR1 MNHEY and CDR2 SVGAGI. Here the CDR3 DNA reads TGTGCCAGCAGCCCGACCGATGGGTATGGCTACACCTTC. It encodes CASSPTDGYGYTF.

The CDR3 DNA sequence: TGTGCCAGCTCACCGGGGACAGAACAGTTCTTC. Residues: CASSPGTEQFF. The chain uses TRBV18 and TRBJ2-1; 7 bases fit TRBD1. Germline CDR1 is KGHSH and CDR2 is LQKENI. The V gene end was trimmed by 3 bases and the J gene end by 13 bases; junction bases not matched to a gene: 3. The CDR3 covers 11 residues.

The chain has TRBV7-8 and TRBJ2-3; D assignment may be TRBD1 or TRBD2 (5 bases each). The germline V gene has CDR1 SGHVS and CDR2 FQNEAQ. V was pared by 6 bases and J by 5 bases, with 15 bases between. The CDR3 extends over 14 amino acids. CDR3 DNA sequence: TGTGCCAGCAGGTTCGGGACCCCGGGAGATACGCAGTATTTT. Amino acids: CASRFGTPGDTQYF.

This clone was counted a few times. The gene calls are TRBV19 and TRBJ1-1; 8 bases line up with TRBD1. The germline V gene has CDR1 LNHDA and CDR2 SQIVND (reference sequence). CDR3 length: 17 amino acids. The V and J ends lost 5 bases and 1 base, in that order; junction bases with no gene match: 12. In DNA form, the CDR3 reads TGTGCCAGTAGTCGACCGAGGACCGGGACAGGGAACACTGAAGCTTTCTTT. It specifies CASSRPRTGTGNTEAFF.

This clone occurred once. The CDR3 nucleotides are TGTGCCAGCAGCCAGAGTGCAACTAATGAAAAACTGTTTTTT. This translates into CASSQSATNEKLFF. The chain uses TRBV6-2 or TRBV6-3 and TRBJ1-4; D unresolved. Trimming took 6 bases from V and 0 from J, leaving 8 bases between them. The CDR3 is 14 residues long. Germline CDR1 and CDR2: MNHEY and SVGEGT.

The CDR3, as DNA: TGCGCCAGCAGTGAGTCCCTAGATCAGCCCCAGCATTTT. Its translation: CASSESLDQPQHF. The V call is TRBV10-1, the J call TRBJ1-5, with no clear D. Trimming shortened V by 0 bases and J by 5 bases, and 5 bases separated the two germline ends. The CDR3 covers 13 residues. Per germline, CDR1 WNHNN and CDR2 SYGVQD (reference sequence).

V gene TRBV7-3 combines with J gene TRBJ2-1; TRBD2 agrees at 9 bases. CDR3 length equals 14 residues. The V segment lost 2 bases and the J segment 6 bases; nucleotides outside the gene matches: 2. CDR1 and CDR2 (germline): SGHTA, FQGTGA. The CDR3 DNA sequence: TGTGCCAGCAGCTTAGTGACTAGCGGCAATGAGCAGTTCTTC. This translates into CASSLVTSGNEQFF.

The genes are TRBV5-1 and TRBJ2-7, with 9 bases identical to TRBD1. This CDR3 region has 15 residues. The V gene end was trimmed by 3 bases and the J gene end by 0 bases; junction bases not matched to a gene: 4. CDR1 is SGHRS and CDR2 is YFSETQ in the germline V gene. As DNA, the CDR3 is TGCGCCAGCAGCTCACCGGGACAGGGCTCCTACGAGCAGTACTTC. It yields the protein CASSSPGQGSYEQYF. Supplemented by reference TRBV5-1 and TRBJ2-7, the full variable domain reads KAGVTQTPRYLIKTRGQQVTLSCSPISGHRSVSWYQQTPGQGLQFLFEYFSETQRNKGNFPGRFSGRQFSNSRSEMNVSTLELGDSALYLCASSSPGQGSYEQYFGPGTRLTVT.

The table lists this clone with a count of one. This chain links TRBV4-2 with TRBJ2-1; 10 bases line up with TRBD2. V lost 1 base to trimming and J lost 3 bases; unmatched junction nucleotides: 9. From germline, CDR1 is LGHNA and CDR2 YNFKEQ. The CDR3 contains 18 residues. In DNA form, the CDR3 reads TGTGCCAGCAGCCAAGGAACGGGAGCGGGAGGGAGCTACAATGAGCAGTTCTTC. It is translated as CASSQGTGAGGSYNEQFF.

The genes are TRBV28 and TRBJ1-5, with 10 bases fitting TRBD1. Germline assignment: CDR1 MDHEN and CDR2 SYDVKM. The V gene end was trimmed by 3 bases and the J gene end by 4 bases; junction bases not matched to a gene: 9. The CDR3 is made up of 17 amino acids. The CDR3 is CASSFNSGTGANQPQHF. The CDR3 DNA reads as TGTGCCAGCAGTTTTAATAGCGGGACAGGGGCGAATCAGCCCCAGCATTTT.

V usage is TRBV6-5 and J usage is TRBJ2-7, with a tentative D call TRBD1 (7 bases). V gave up 5 bases and J gave up 4 bases, with 18 bases separating them. There are 15 residues in the CDR3. Germline values: CDR1 MNHEY, CDR2 SVGAGI. The CDR3 sequence: CASSRDSEQGYEQYF. In nucleotides, the CDR3 is TGTGCCAGCAGTCGGGACTCCGAACAGGGGTACGAGCAGTACTTC.

CDR3 amino acids: CASSQGAPRYEQYF. DNA for the CDR3: TGTGCCAGCAGCCAGGGGGCCCCTCGGTACGAGCAGTACTTC. This rearrangement joins TRBV7-2 to TRBJ2-7; 8 bases map to TRBD1. V shed 5 bases and J 4 bases; nucleotides not matched to a gene: 7. Germline assignment: CDR1 SGHTA and CDR2 FQGNSA. The CDR3 runs to 14 residues.

The gene calls are TRBV19 and TRBJ2-7, with unresolved D. Germline V CDR1 and CDR2: LNHDA, SQIVND (reference sequence). This CDR3 is built from 13 residues. V was cut by 0 bases and J by 4 bases, with 7 bases left in between. The CDR3 DNA reads as TGTGCCAGTAGTATAGATCGACATTACGAGCAGTACTTC. Its protein is CASSIDRHYEQYF.

This sequence joins TRBV19 and TRBJ2-1, with D perhaps being TRBD1 or TRBD2 (5 bases each). Looked up from germline, CDR1 is LNHDA and CDR2 is SQIVND (reference sequence). This CDR3 spans 13 amino acids. V was cut by 6 bases and J by 9 bases, with 15 bases left in between. CDR3 DNA sequence: TGTGCCAGTAGGGGGGTGCCCGACGGTGAGCAGTTCTTC. Its protein is CASRGVPDGEQFF.

V gene TRBV6-6 combines with J gene TRBJ1-3; perhaps TRBD1 as D (6 bases). V was clipped by 6 bases and J by 2 bases, with 17 bases between them. The CDR3 has 16 residues. Germline V gene lookup returns CDR1 MNHNY and CDR2 SVGAGI (reference sequence). In nucleotides, the CDR3 is TGTGCCAGCAGCTCACAGGGTTCCCCAGCTGGAAACACCATATATTTT. This encodes CASSSQGSPAGNTIYF.

The chain is built from TRBV5-1 and TRBJ1-4, with D unclear. The CDR3 consists of 14 residues. Trimming pared 0 bases from V and 4 bases from J, leaving 7 bases between. Per germline, CDR1 SGHRS and CDR2 YFSETQ. CDR3 region: CASSLVKGNEKLFF. For the CDR3, the DNA is TGCGCCAGCAGCTTGGTAAAGGGTAATGAAAAACTGTTTTTT.

V is TRBV18 and J is TRBJ2-5, with D unclear. Per the germline V gene, CDR1 is KGHSH and CDR2 is LQKENI. Between the trimmed V and J ends, which lost 3 bases and 5 bases, there was a span of 7 bases. CDR3 length: 12 amino acids. The CDR3 DNA sequence: TGTGCCAGCTCACCCCACGGGGAGACCCAGTACTTC. This encodes CASSPHGETQYF.

The rearrangement joins TRBV28 to TRBJ2-1, with 15 nucleotides matching TRBD2. Germline V gene sequence: CDR1 MDHEN, CDR2 SYDVKM. This CDR3 has 15 residues. Trimming removed 2 bases from V and 10 bases from J; junction bases left unmatched: 3. The CDR3, as DNA: TGTGCCAGCAGTTTAGGCGGACTAGCGGGAGGGGAGCAGTTCTTC. It specifies CASSLGGLAGGEQFF.

The V gene is TRBV5-1, the J gene TRBJ2-1; 12 bases are a match to TRBD2. V dropped 4 bases and J dropped 2; count of bases not matched to a gene: 13. Per the germline V gene, CDR1 is SGHRS and CDR2 is YFSETQ. This CDR3 has 19 amino acids. The CDR3 sequence: CASSKILAGGEKTYNEQFF. CDR3 DNA: TGCGCCAGCAGCAAAATACTAGCGGGAGGCGAAAAGACCTACAATGAGCAGTTCTTC. Full variable domain (rest looked up from reference TRBV5-1 and TRBJ2-1): KAGVTQTPRYLIKTRGQQVTLSCSPISGHRSVSWYQQTPGQGLQFLFEYFSETQRNKGNFPGRFSGRQFSNSRSEMNVSTLELGDSALYLCASSKILAGGEKTYNEQFFGPGTRLTVL.

V is TRBV18 and J is TRBJ1-5; D call uncertain. The CDR3 runs to 13 residues. The V and J ends lost 4 bases and 8 bases respectively, with 12 bases between them. From germline, CDR1 is KGHSH and CDR2 LQKENI. CDR3 residues: CASSQDRREPQHF. The CDR3 DNA reads TGTGCCAGCTCACAGGACCGACGTGAGCCCCAGCATTTT.

The J gene is TRBJ2-3, the V gene TRBV29-1; possible D gene TRBD1, 6 bases. Trimming left V 6 bases short and J 3 bases short, with 22 bases between. Germline V gives CDR1 SQVTM, CDR2 ANQGSEA. This CDR3 has 16 residues. The CDR3 sequence is CSVSTGWAGDTDTQYF. The CDR3 DNA reads TGCAGCGTCTCAACCGGCTGGGCAGGGGATACAGATACGCAGTATTTT.